Shown below are 25 T cell receptor beta chains from a single sample sequenced in a study of molecular identifiers for immune sequencing clone quantification. TCRdb processed the PCR reads anew with MiXCR; each CDR3 protein has one entry. The sample carries about 500,000 distinct CDR3 sequences, under 30% recorded once. Sequenced material: naive CD8+ T cells from blood, with Jurkat cell RNA spiked in. Subset described: FACS-sorted CD8+CD4-CCR7+CD45RA+ naive T cells. The receptor set was obtained from a human donor in good health. Some libraries in this study had Jurkat cell RNA spiked in.

This clonotype has at least ten counts. The chain joins TRBV20-1 to TRBJ1-1; the D is unclear. V lost 5 bases and J 5 bases, leaving 9 bases between the germline ends. The germline V gene has CDR1 DFQATT and CDR2 SNEGSKA (reference sequence). CDR3 size: 11 residues. The CDR3 region is CSAGPSTEAFF. The DNA for the CDR3 is TGCAGTGCTGGACCGAGTACTGAAGCTTTCTTT.

This clonotype was found a few times. The chain links TRBV9 to TRBJ2-1, with D unresolved. Trimming removed 4 bases at V and 0 bases at J, with 14 bases between. The CDR3 runs 16 residues. CDR1 is SGDLS and CDR2 is YYNGEE in the germline V gene. CDR3 amino acids: CASSPLGGSSYNEQFF. CDR3 nucleotides: TGTGCCAGCAGCCCGCTGGGTGGAAGCTCCTACAATGAGCAGTTCTTC. Complete variable domain (other parts from reference TRBV9 and TRBJ2-1): DSGVTQTPKHLITATGQRVTLRCSPRSGDLSVYWYQQSLDQGLQFLIQYYNGEERAKGNILERFSAQQFPDLHSELNLSSLELGDSALYFCASSPLGGSSYNEQFFGPGTRLTVL.

The gene calls are TRBV20-1 and TRBJ1-5; no clear D gene. CDR1 and CDR2 (germline): DFQATT, SNEGSKA (reference sequence). Deletions cut 3 bases from V and 9 bases from J, with 15 bases between. The length of the CDR3 is 13 residues. The CDR3 nucleotides read TGCAGTGCTAGTAGGCCTCCGGGATGGCCCCAGCATTTT. Translated, it gives CSASRPPGWPQHF.

The V call is TRBV6-2 or TRBV6-3, the J call TRBJ2-7, with 10 bases aligning to TRBD2. CDR1 is MNHEY and CDR2 is SVGEGT in the germline V gene. This CDR3 spans 15 amino acids. Trimming at V came to 8 bases and at J to 2 bases, leaving 9 bases not matched to a gene. The chain's CDR3 is CASPDGTSVTYEQYF. In DNA, the CDR3 is TGTGCCAGCCCTGACGGGACTAGCGTTACCTACGAGCAGTACTTC.

For this clonotype: This could be a read error, since a much larger clone is one nucleotide away. This sequence joins TRBV27 and TRBJ2-3; TRBD2 aligns across 11 bases. Germline lookup yields CDR1 MNHEY and CDR2 SMNVEV (reference sequence). The CDR3 is 17 residues long. CDR3 protein: CASSLSPLAGGTGTQYF. The CDR3 DNA reads as TGTGCCAGCAGTTTATCGCCCCTAGCGGGGGGCACAGGTACGCAGTATTTT.

In its sample, this clonotype was seen a few times. Its ends do not fully match the called genes, so a read error is possible. The chain uses TRBV5-3 and TRBJ1-2, with TRBD1 matching over 7 bases. TRBV5-3 is recorded as an ORF, its role being uncertain. The CDR3 runs to 14 residues. CDR3 DNA: TGTGCCGGAAGGGGGCGAGGACTTAACTATGGCTACACCTTC. It is translated as CAGRGRGLNYGYTF.

The chain combines TRBV30 with TRBJ2-1; D is unresolved. V lost 5 bases, J lost 0 bases, and 11 bases lay in between. This CDR3 has 14 amino acids. Germline CDR1 is GTSNPN and CDR2 is SVGIG (reference sequence). CDR3 residues: CAWQTGSSYNEQFF. As DNA, the CDR3 is TGTGCCTGGCAGACGGGTAGCTCCTACAATGAGCAGTTCTTC.

The V gene is TRBV28, the J gene TRBJ2-2, with 14 bases aligning to TRBD2. In germline, CDR1 is MDHEN, CDR2 SYDVKM. This CDR3 spans 19 amino acids. The V and J ends lost 6 bases and 6 bases, in that order; junction bases with no gene match: 15. The CDR3 is CASSLRLAGGPVFSGELFF. As DNA, the CDR3 is TGTGCCAGCAGCCTCAGACTAGCGGGAGGGCCAGTCTTCTCCGGGGAGCTGTTTTTT. Supplemented by reference TRBV28 and TRBJ2-2, the full variable domain reads DVKVTQSSRYLVKRTGEKVFLECVQDMDHENMFWYRQDPGLGLRLIYFSYDVKMKEKGDIPEGYSVSREKKERFSLILESASTNQTSMYLCASSLRLAGGPVFSGELFFGEGSRLTVL.

The chain carries TRBV18 and TRBJ2-7; a weak D match, TRBD1 (5 bases). The CDR3 contains 13 residues. Germline assignment: CDR1 KGHSH and CDR2 LQKENI. The V end was cut by 5 bases, the J end by 3 bases, with 11 bases between. The CDR3 protein is CASSTRQFYEQYF. CDR3 nucleotide sequence: TGTGCCAGCTCAACCCGACAGTTCTACGAGCAGTACTTC. Variable domain in full (rest from reference TRBV18 and TRBJ2-7): NAGVMQNPRHLVRRRGQEARLRCSPMKGHSHVYWYRQLPEEGLKFMVYLQKENIIDESGMPKERFSAEFPKEGPSILRIQQVVRGDSAAYFCASSTRQFYEQYFGPGTRLTVT.

In its sample, this clonotype was seen a few times. The chain links TRBV25-1 to TRBJ1-5; a possible D gene is TRBD1 (5 bases). The ends were cut back, 1 base at V and 9 bases at J, with 13 bases in the middle. Looked up from germline, CDR1 is MGHDK and CDR2 is SYGVNS. The CDR3 loop spans 14 amino acids. CDR3 amino acids: CASSESIGAGPQHF. The CDR3 nucleotides are TGTGCCAGCAGTGAATCTATAGGGGCCGGGCCCCAGCATTTT.

The V and J genes are TRBV27 and TRBJ1-2; D is perhaps TRBD1 (5 bases). In germline, CDR1 is MNHEY, CDR2 SMNVEV (reference sequence). The V end was cut by 5 bases, the J end by 5 bases, with 24 bases between. This CDR3 region has 17 residues. The CDR3 sequence is CASSPSGRTVEGYGYTF. The CDR3 DNA reads TGTGCCAGCAGTCCGTCGGGACGGACGGTAGAAGGGTATGGCTACACCTTC.

The chain recombines TRBV30 with TRBJ1-1, with D perhaps matching TRBD1 (5 bases). CDR1 and CDR2 from the germline V gene are GTSNPN and SVGIG (reference sequence). Trimming stripped 2 bases from V and 4 bases from J, with 11 bases between. The CDR3 has 13 amino acids. The CDR3 loop reads CAWSPTGFTEAFF. The CDR3 DNA reads as TGTGCCTGGAGTCCTACAGGTTTCACTGAAGCTTTCTTT.

The chain uses TRBV30 and TRBJ2-3; D possibly corresponds to TRBD2 (6 bases). V lost 7 bases, J lost 0 bases, and 17 bases lay in between. Germline values: CDR1 GTSNPN, CDR2 SVGIG (reference sequence). This CDR3 is built from 15 residues. The CDR3 is CASKRPGVSTDTQYF. The CDR3 coding sequence is TGTGCCTCCAAACGGCCGGGGGTGAGCACAGATACGCAGTATTTT. Full variable domain (remainder filled in from reference TRBV30 and TRBJ2-3): SQTIHQWPATLVQPVGSPLSLECTVEGTSNPNLYWYRQAAGRGLQLLFYSVGIGQISSEVPQNLSASRPQDRQFILSSKKLLLSDSGFYLCASKRPGVSTDTQYFGPGTRLTVL.

The table lists this clonotype with a few counts. Given a much more abundant clone one base away, this may be a read error. This chain joins TRBV28 and TRBJ2-7; D is unclear. CDR3 size: 12 residues. The V gene's germline CDR1 is MDHEN and CDR2 SYDVKM. CDR3: CASSPVSYGQYF. The CDR3 bases are TGTGCCAGCAGTCCGGTATCATACGGGCAGTACTTC.

CDR3 nucleotide sequence: TGTGCCAGCAGTTCGTATCTCGAGGGGCGCTATGGCTACACCTTC. It translates to CASSSYLEGRYGYTF. V usage is TRBV6-5 and J usage is TRBJ1-2, with D perhaps matching TRBD1 (5 bases). The CDR3 totals 15 residues. Trimming took off 4 bases at V and 4 bases at J, with 16 bases between the two ends. Germline assignment: CDR1 MNHEY and CDR2 SVGAGI.

This clonotype was observed many times. The chain is built from TRBV7-8 and TRBJ2-3; 7 nucleotides match TRBD1. The CDR3 covers 14 residues. J lost 2 bases, V lost 5 bases, and 4 bases had no gene match. Germline CDR1 SGHVS, CDR2 FQNEAQ. The CDR3 DNA is TGTGCCAGCAGCACGACAGGGTCCACAGATACGCAGTATTTT. It specifies CASSTTGSTDTQYF.

The V and J genes are TRBV11-2 and TRBJ1-1, with a possible D match to TRBD1 (6 bases). The CDR3 contains 15 residues. V lost 5 bases and J 1 base, leaving 14 bases between the germline ends. Germline V CDR1 and CDR2: SGHAT, FQNNGV. The CDR3 nucleotides read TGTGCCAGCAGCCAAGTTCTACAGGGGAACACTGAAGCTTTCTTT. It codes for CASSQVLQGNTEAFF.

This clonotype was recorded at least ten times. The gene calls are TRBV7-9 and TRBJ2-7; the D is unclear. V dropped 2 bases and J dropped 6 bases, with 11 bases sitting between them. The length of the CDR3 is 13 residues. Germline V lookup: CDR1 SEHNR, CDR2 FQNEAQ (reference sequence). CDR3 DNA: TGTGCCAGCAGCTTACCCCTAAGTCCCGAGCAGTACTTC. This sequence encodes CASSLPLSPEQYF.

The chain is built from TRBV7-6 and TRBJ1-6; 8 nucleotides match TRBD1. V was clipped by 5 bases and J by 10 bases; unmatched bases: 10. The CDR3 has 15 residues. From germline, CDR1 is SGHVS and CDR2 FNYEAQ. In DNA, the CDR3 is TGTGCCAGCAGCGACGGACAGGGAAGTGACTCACCCCTCCACTTT. Translation: CASSDGQGSDSPLHF. The full variable domain, rest sourced from reference TRBV7-6 and TRBJ1-6, is GAGVSQSPRYKVTKRGQDVALRCDPISGHVSLYWYRQALGQGPEFLTYFNYEAQQDKSGLPNDRFSAERPEGSISTLTIQRTEQRDSAMYRCASSDGQGSDSPLHFGNGTRLTVT.

This clonotype was counted ten times or more. The chain carries TRBV4-1 and TRBJ1-1; D is perhaps TRBD1 (6 bases). V was shortened by 0 bases and J by 3 bases, with 14 bases between the two germline ends. CDR3 size: 16 residues. Germline CDR1 is MGHRA and CDR2 is YSYEKL. The CDR3 nucleotides read TGCGCCAGCAGCCAAGATCCTACAGGGTTGGACACTGAAGCTTTCTTT. It is translated as CASSQDPTGLDTEAFF.

This clonotype was seen ten or more times. This rearrangement joins TRBV25-1 to TRBJ1-6; 7 bases are a match to TRBD1. V was pared by 7 bases and J by 7 bases, with 4 bases of the junction left unmatched. The CDR3 is 13 residues long. Germline V CDR1 and CDR2: MGHDK, SYGVNS. In DNA form, the CDR3 reads TGTGCCAGCAAACAGGGGTGGAATTCACCCCTCCACTTT. Its translation is CASKQGWNSPLHF. The complete variable domain, with remaining parts taken from reference TRBV25-1 and TRBJ1-6, reads EADIYQTPRYLVIGTGKKITLECSQTMGHDKMYWYQQDPGMELHLIHYSYGVNSTEKGDLSSESTVSRIRTEHFPLTLESARPSHTSQYLCASKQGWNSPLHFGNGTRLTVT.

This clonotype was found many times. The chain links TRBV7-6 to TRBJ2-3, with 11 bases matching TRBD2. V was clipped by 5 bases and J by 1 base; unmatched bases: 2. The CDR3 covers 15 residues. Germline V gene data show CDR1 as SGHVS and CDR2 as FNYEAQ. CDR3 sequence: CASSKTSGGTDTQYF. In DNA form, the CDR3 reads TGTGCCAGCAGCAAGACTAGCGGGGGCACAGATACGCAGTATTTT. Full variable domain (outside the CDR3, taken from reference TRBV7-6 and TRBJ2-3): GAGVSQSPRYKVTKRGQDVALRCDPISGHVSLYWYRQALGQGPEFLTYFNYEAQQDKSGLPNDRFSAERPEGSISTLTIQRTEQRDSAMYRCASSKTSGGTDTQYFGPGTRLTVL.

V is TRBV7-9 and J is TRBJ1-1; 7 bases are shared with TRBD1. V shed 5 bases and J 10 bases; nucleotides not matched to a gene: 19. CDR1 and CDR2 (germline): SEHNR, FQNEAQ (reference sequence). The CDR3 contains 16 residues. The CDR3 nucleotides read TGTGCCAGCAGCCTCACCTGGGACAGCCACCAAACGGGAGCTTTCTTT. Protein: CASSLTWDSHQTGAFF.

This chain joins TRBV11-3 and TRBJ2-3; the D gene is possibly TRBD2 (6 bases). CDR3 length equals 16 residues. Looked up from germline, CDR1 is SGHNT and CDR2 is YENEEA. Deletions cut 5 bases from V and 1 base from J, with 16 bases between. CDR3 coding DNA: TGTGCCAGCAGCCCCCGATGTGGCGGGGGCACAGATACGCAGTATTTT. Amino acid sequence: CASSPRCGGGTDTQYF.

The DNA for the CDR3 is TGTGCCAGCAGCCAAGATGGGGGGTTTCTTCGTGGCTACACCTTC. Protein sequence: CASSQDGGFLRGYTF. The chain couples TRBV4-2 to TRBJ1-2; tentatively, D is TRBD1 (5 bases). This CDR3 is 15 amino acids long. Deletions cut 0 bases from V and 7 bases from J, with 15 bases between. Germline V CDR1 and CDR2: LGHNA, YNFKEQ.